These 5 T cell receptor beta chains were all obtained from the same sample, sequenced in a study of CD8+ T cells in alopecia areata. Treatment in this sample: oral pan-JAK inhibitor, 5-10 mg twice daily. cDNA serving as the sequencing template came from extracted, reverse transcribed RNA. Data came from immunoSEQ multiplex PCR; TCRdb stores just in-frame clones and leaves some out. The table shows fewer than 110,000 clones, with around 84% occurring only once. The sample consisted of CD8+ T cells sorted from blood, taken at week 24, from a patient treated with tofacitinib. The receptor set was obtained from a human donor with alopecia areata.

CDR3 amino acids: CASSLALVANYGYTF. The CDR3 coding sequence is TGTGCCAGCAGCTTAGCGCTCGTCGCTAACTATGGCTACACCTTC. The V call is TRBV7-2, the J call TRBJ1-2; D gene unclear. CDR3 size: 15 residues. Germline V CDR1 and CDR2: SGHTA, FQGNSA. Deletions cut 0 bases from V and 0 bases from J, with 8 bases between. The whole variable domain, filled in from reference TRBV7-2 and TRBJ1-2, reads GAGVSQSPSNKVTEKGKDVELRCDPISGHTALYWYRQSLGQGLEFLIYFQGNSAPDKSGLPSDRFSAERTGGSVSTLTIQRTQQEDSAVYLCASSLALVANYGYTFGSGTRLTVV.

The chain combines TRBV10-2 with TRBJ2-5, with TRBD2 matching 8 bases. Germline assignment: CDR1 WSHSY and CDR2 SAAADI. V shed 4 bases and J 1 base; nucleotides not matched to a gene: 8. The CDR3 is made up of 16 amino acids. CDR3 residues: CASSAPLLAGQETQYF. The CDR3 DNA reads as TGCGCCAGCAGTGCGCCCCTGCTAGCGGGCCAAGAGACCCAGTACTTC.

V and J are TRBV7-9 and TRBJ2-7; 7 positions agree with TRBD1. Germline assignment: CDR1 SEHNR and CDR2 FQNEAQ (reference sequence). The CDR3 sequence is 17 residues long. V lost 5 bases, J lost 2 bases, and 15 bases stayed unmatched. CDR3 loop: CASSPGDRTGVTYEQYF. CDR3 in DNA: TGTGCCAGCAGCCCCGGAGACAGGACAGGTGTGACCTACGAGCAGTACTTC.

The V and J genes are TRBV5-6 and TRBJ1-2; the D gene is possibly TRBD1 (5 bases). V lost 0 bases, J lost 6 bases, and 12 bases lay in between. CDR1 and CDR2 from the germline V gene are SGHDT and YYEEEE. The CDR3 length is 14 residues. Here the CDR3 DNA reads TGTGCCAGCAGCTTGGGCCAGGGCGTCCATGGCTACACCTTC. Translated: CASSLGQGVHGYTF. The variable domain in full, with the rest retrieved from reference TRBV5-6 and TRBJ1-2, is DAGVTQSPTHLIKTRGQQVTLRCSPKSGHDTVSWYQQALGQGPQFIFQYYEEEERQRGNFPDRFSGHQFPNYSSELNVNALLLGDSALYLCASSLGQGVHGYTFGSGTRLTVV.

Notes on this clone: One end of the junction is discordant with germline, which a read error may explain. The chain employs TRBV19 and TRBJ2-2; D not resolved. This CDR3 spans 13 amino acids. CDR1 LNHDA and CDR2 SQIVND come from the germline V gene (reference sequence). The DNA for the CDR3 is TGTGCCAGTACTATAAGTGGATTCGGGGAGCTGTTTTTT. Its protein product is CASTISGFGELFF. The complete variable domain, with remaining parts taken from reference TRBV19 and TRBJ2-2, reads DGGITQSPKYLFRKEGQNVTLSCEQNLNHDAMYWYRQDPGQGLRLIYYSQIVNDFQKGDIAEGYSVSREKKESFPLTVTSAQKNPTAFYLCASTISGFGELFFGEGSRLTVL.